The text below deals with one T cell receptor (beta chain). Its antigen is not known. The data stem from a study of beta chain features in type 1 diabetes. Study-wide background: Patient and healthy donor groups were alike in age, gender and cell yields.

Isolated RNA was reverse transcribed in full, so expressed TCRB transcripts were sequenced. TCRdb's table, derived via immunoSEQ multiplex PCR, lists solely in-frame clones and lacks some. This table has over 150,000 clones, around 10% appearing once. Sorting with CD45RO/CCR7/CD25/CD127/CD95/CD27 yielded naive, central memory, regulatory and stem-like memory CD4+ cells. Purities over 98% were achieved in all sorted populations. Overall study results and limits: Researchers report that Type 1 diabetes patients had moderately but significantly shorter TCRB CDR3s across all four CD4+ subsets. Fewer junction insertions and more nucleotide deletions appeared in type 1 diabetes patients.

Germline lookup yields CDR1 SGHTA and CDR2 FQGNSA. Deletions cut 4 bases from V and 4 bases from J, with 8 bases between. The CDR3 is 14 amino acids. Input material: central memory CD4+ T cells from blood. The receptor comes from a man under 40 with type 1 diabetes. The chain links TRBV7-2 to TRBJ2-6, with unresolved D. The CDR3 loop is CASSSFLGANVLTF. Here the CDR3 DNA reads TGTGCCAGCAGCTCCTTCTTAGGGGCCAACGTCCTGACTTTC.